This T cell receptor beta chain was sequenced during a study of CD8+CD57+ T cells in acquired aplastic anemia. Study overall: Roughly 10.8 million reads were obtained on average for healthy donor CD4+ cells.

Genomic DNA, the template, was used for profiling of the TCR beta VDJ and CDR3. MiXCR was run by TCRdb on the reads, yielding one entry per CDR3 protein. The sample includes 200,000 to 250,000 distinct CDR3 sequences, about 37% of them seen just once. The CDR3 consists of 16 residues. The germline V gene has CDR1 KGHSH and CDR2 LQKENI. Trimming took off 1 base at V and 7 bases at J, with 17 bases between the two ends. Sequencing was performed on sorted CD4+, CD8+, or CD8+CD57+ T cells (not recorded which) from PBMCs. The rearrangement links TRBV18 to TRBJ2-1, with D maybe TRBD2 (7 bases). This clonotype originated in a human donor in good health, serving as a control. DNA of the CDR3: TGTGCCAGCTCACCACGTCGGGGGGCGCGGTCGAATGAGCAGTTCTTC. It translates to CASSPRRGARSNEQFF.